These T cell receptor beta chains were read from a single sample in a study of shared clonotypes between healthy human individuals. This table comes from immunoSEQ multiplex PCR, and its TCRdb copy is limited to in-frame clones, with some not included. The table shows over 850,000 clones, with about 80% occurring only once. Sequenced material: memory CD4+ T cells from PBMCs. Receptors were obtained from a man younger than 30 in good health. Some clones in this sample may be carry-over from other donors' samples. The CDR3 runs from the conserved cysteine through the conserved F or W. A D gene is named only where the DNA matches it firmly. Expanded clones are given a class, and other clones once, few, many or no size at all.

D: .; size: .; V: TRBV2; J: TRBJ2-7; DNA: TGTGCCAGCAGACAGGAGCTCTACGAGCAGTACTTC; CDR3: CASRQELYEQYF
D: TRBD1; size: .; V: TRBV7-9; J: TRBJ2-3; DNA: TGTGCCAGCAGCCCGCGCCCACAGGGGCCCCACACAGATACGCAGTATTTT; CDR3: CASSPRPQGPHTDTQYF
D: .; size: few; V: TRBV18; J: TRBJ2-7; DNA: TGTGCCAGCTCACCACCGGGGGGGCAAACCTACGAGCAGTACTTC; CDR3: CASSPPGGQTYEQYF
D: .; size: .; V: TRBV5-1; J: TRBJ2-7; DNA: TGCGCCAGCAGCTTAGCATACGAGCAGTACTTC; CDR3: CASSLAYEQYF
D: .; size: once; V: TRBV5-1; J: TRBJ1-1; DNA: TGCGCCAGCAGCGGCGGGGACCTGAACACTGAAGCTTTCTTT; CDR3: CASSGGDLNTEAFF
D: TRBD1; size: .; V: TRBV19; J: TRBJ1-5; DNA: TGTGCCAGTAGTACCTACAGGGGTCGTCAGCCCCAGCATTTT; CDR3: CASSTYRGRQPQHF
D: .; size: .; V: TRBV10-3; J: TRBJ2-1; DNA: TGTGCCACCGGGGACCATCTCCTAGGGGAGCAGTTCTTC; CDR3: CATGDHLLGEQFF
D: .; size: .; V: TRBV2; J: TRBJ2-7; DNA: TGTGCCAGCAGTGTTAACAGGCCCACCTCCGAGCAGTACTTC; CDR3: CASSVNRPTSEQYF
D: TRBD2; size: .; V: TRBV7-2; J: TRBJ2-7; DNA: TGTGCCAGCAGCACTCTCGGCGGGAGGTTTTACGAGCAGTACTTC; CDR3: CASSTLGGRFYEQYF
D: .; size: .; V: TRBV10-3; J: TRBJ2-3; DNA: TGTGCCATCAGGGGGGCCCGCCGGGCCACAGATACGCAGTATTTT; CDR3: CAIRGARRATDTQYF
D: .; size: .; V: TRBV28; J: TRBJ1-2; DNA: TGTGCCAGCAGTCCCGGACAGCCCTATGGCTACACCTTC; CDR3: CASSPGQPYGYTF
D: .; size: .; V: TRBV7-8; J: TRBJ2-7; DNA: TGTGCCAGCAGCTTTACCCTAGGGGCGCAGTACTTC; CDR3: CASSFTLGAQYF
D: .; size: few; V: TRBV4-1; J: TRBJ2-6; DNA: TGCGCCAGCCGGATCAGGCCCGGGGCCAACGTCCTGACTTTC; CDR3: CASRIRPGANVLTF
D: TRBD1; size: .; V: TRBV29-1; J: TRBJ2-2; DNA: TGCAGCGTTAAATCCACAGGGGCCACCGGGGAGCTGTTTTTT; CDR3: CSVKSTGATGELFF
D: TRBD1; size: .; V: TRBV28; J: TRBJ2-7; DNA: TGTGCCAGCAGTTCTTCCCACAGGGGTCCCGAGCAGTACTTC; CDR3: CASSSSHRGPEQYF
D: TRBD2; size: .; V: TRBV10-3; J: TRBJ2-3; DNA: TGTGCCATCAGTGAGTCTTCGGGACTAGCGGGTATCACAGATACGCAGTATTTT; CDR3: CAISESSGLAGITDTQYF
D: TRBD2; size: .; V: TRBV2; J: TRBJ2-5; DNA: TGTGCCAGCAGTAAGCGGGAGGGCCGAAGAGAGACCCAGTACTTC; CDR3: CASSKREGRRETQYF